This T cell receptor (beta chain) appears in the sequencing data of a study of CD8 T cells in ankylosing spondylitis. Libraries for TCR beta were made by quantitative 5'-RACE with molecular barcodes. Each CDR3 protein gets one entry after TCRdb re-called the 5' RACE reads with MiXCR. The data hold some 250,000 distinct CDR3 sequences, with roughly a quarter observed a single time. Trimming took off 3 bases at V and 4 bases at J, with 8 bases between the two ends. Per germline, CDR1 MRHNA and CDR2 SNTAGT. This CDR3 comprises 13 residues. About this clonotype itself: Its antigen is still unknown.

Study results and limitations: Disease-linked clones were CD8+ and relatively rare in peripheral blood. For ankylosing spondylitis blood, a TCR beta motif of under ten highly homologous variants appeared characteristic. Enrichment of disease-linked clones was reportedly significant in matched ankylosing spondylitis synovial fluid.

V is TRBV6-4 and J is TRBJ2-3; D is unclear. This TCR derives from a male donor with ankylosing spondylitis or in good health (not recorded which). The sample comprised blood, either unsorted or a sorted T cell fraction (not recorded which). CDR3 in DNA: TGTGCCAGCAGTGATTCGATCGCAGATACGCAGTATTTT. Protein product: CASSDSIADTQYF.